This T cell receptor beta chain was profiled in a study of shared clonotypes between healthy human individuals. A CD45RA+ naive subset and a CD45RA-negative memory subset were split from CD4+ cells. Points on this clone: Its cognate antigen is unknown.

Data came from immunoSEQ multiplex PCR; TCRdb stores just in-frame clones and leaves some out. The repertoire has approximately 2.3 million clones, more than 80% of them found once; the top ten carry about 0.39%. Trimming shortened V by 2 bases and J by 6 bases, and 12 bases separated the two germline ends. Germline values: CDR1 SEHNR, CDR2 FQNEAQ (reference sequence). The CDR3 runs 14 residues. Study conclusions and caveats: Non-shared clonotypes had lower generation probabilities than those shared by all four donors.

V and J are TRBV7-9 and TRBJ2-3; perhaps TRBD2 as D (7 bases). Input material: naive CD4+ T cells from PBMCs. Subset in this sample: CD45RA+ positively selected. The TCR sequence derives from a man younger than 35 in good health. Some clones in this sample may be carry-over from other donors' samples. CDR3 in amino acids: CASSLRGGWDTQYF. The CDR3, as DNA: TGTGCCAGCAGCTTAAGGGGGGGTTGGGATACGCAGTATTTT. Full variable domain (missing parts from reference TRBV7-9 and TRBJ2-3): DTGVSQNPRHKITKRGQNVTFRCDPISEHNRLYWYRQTLGQGPEFLTYFQNEAQLEKSRLLSDRFSAERPKGSFSTLEIQRTEQGDSAMYLCASSLRGGWDTQYFGPGTRLTVL.